The 23 T cell receptor beta chains in this list originate from one sample, sequenced in a study of cytomegalovirus exposure and HLA in healthy donors. Assay used: immunoSEQ multiplex PCR; TCRdb lists only in-frame clones, some missing. The sample includes about 160,000 clones, nearly 90% of them seen just once. Sequenced material: PBMCs. All receptors derive from a man younger than 35 in good health and CMV-seropositive.

This clone was seen only a few times. The chain recombines TRBV29-1 with TRBJ2-1, with a weak D call TRBD1 (5 bases). V lost 5 bases and J 2 bases, leaving 10 bases between the germline ends. The CDR3 consists of 13 residues. Looked up from germline, CDR1 is SQVTM and CDR2 is ANQGSEA. The chain's CDR3 is CSVPPTAYNEQFF. Here the CDR3 DNA reads TGCAGCGTTCCCCCGACAGCCTACAATGAGCAGTTCTTC.

This rearrangement joins TRBV19 to TRBJ1-4; TRBD1 is a possible D gene (6 bases). CDR1 and CDR2 (germline): LNHDA, SQIVND (reference sequence). This CDR3 is 14 amino acids long. The V and J ends lost 5 bases and 1 base respectively, with 8 bases between them. The DNA for the CDR3 is TGTGCCAGTAGTTACAGGGAAACTAATGAAAAACTGTTTTTT. It specifies CASSYRETNEKLFF.

J is TRBJ2-1 and V is TRBV11-3, with a tentative D call TRBD2 (6 bases). CDR3 length equals 12 residues. CDR1 and CDR2 (germline): SGHNT, YENEEA. V lost 1 base, J lost 15 bases, and 13 bases lay in between. The CDR3 is CASSLASGSRFF. In DNA form, the CDR3 reads TGTGCCAGCAGCTTAGCGAGCGGGTCGCGGTTCTTC.

This clone was picked up a small number of times. The V and J genes are TRBV5-1 and TRBJ2-7, with 10 bases matching TRBD2. This CDR3 region has 15 residues. Germline V gene sequence: CDR1 SGHRS, CDR2 YFSETQ. The V segment lost 4 bases and the J segment 3 bases; nucleotides outside the gene matches: 7. CDR3 in amino acids: CASSQASGSVYEQYF. In nucleotides, the CDR3 is TGCGCCAGCAGCCAAGCTAGCGGGAGTGTCTACGAGCAGTACTTC.

Turning to this clone: The junction shows a germline mismatch at one end, possibly a read error. The genes are TRBV11-2 and TRBJ2-1, with 9 bases that match TRBD1. Per the germline V gene, CDR1 is SGHAT and CDR2 is FQNNGV. CDR3 length equals 16 residues. The CDR3 sequence is CASSLGRGQGTNEQFF. In nucleotides, the CDR3 is TGTGCCAGCAGTTTAGGGAGGGGACAGGGTACGAATGAGCAGTTCTTC.

The V and J genes are TRBV13 and TRBJ2-1, with 10 bases that match TRBD2. CDR3 length equals 15 residues. The J segment lost 7 bases and the V segment lost 1 base, leaving 4 bases of the junction unmatched. Germline V gives CDR1 PRHDT, CDR2 FYEKMQ (reference sequence). CDR3 residues: CASSLALAGANEQFF. The CDR3 DNA sequence: TGTGCCAGCAGCTTAGCGCTAGCGGGAGCAAATGAGCAGTTCTTC.

The chain carries TRBV19 and TRBJ2-3; D is unresolved. The CDR3 is 13 residues long. Germline V gives CDR1 LNHDA, CDR2 SQIVND (reference sequence). The germline V and J ends were trimmed by 3 bases and 6 bases, with 10 bases remaining between them. This CDR3 reads CASSIPSSDTQYF. The CDR3, as DNA: TGTGCCAGTAGTATCCCCTCCTCTGATACGCAGTATTTT.

V usage is TRBV6-1 and J usage is TRBJ2-5, with D perhaps matching TRBD1 (6 bases). Germline V gene data show CDR1 as MNHNS and CDR2 as SASEGT. The CDR3 totals 15 residues. Between the trimmed V and J ends, which lost 6 bases and 1 base, there was a span of 15 bases. CDR3 amino acids: CASSAQTGSQETQYF. The CDR3, as DNA: TGTGCCAGCAGCGCCCAAACAGGGAGCCAAGAGACCCAGTACTTC.

The chain couples TRBV11-1 to TRBJ2-7, with TRBD1 matching 8 bases. The CDR3 has 14 amino acids. Germline V gene data show CDR1 as SGHAT and CDR2 as FQDESV (reference sequence). The V segment lost 3 bases and the J segment 4 bases; nucleotides outside the gene matches: 5. Written as DNA, the CDR3 is TGTGCCAGCAGCTTCGTACAGGGGGGTTACGAGCAGTACTTC. Protein: CASSFVQGGYEQYF.

J is TRBJ2-5 and V is TRBV4-1; 7 nucleotides align to TRBD2. CDR1 is MGHRA and CDR2 is YSYEKL in the germline V gene. V lost 1 base to trimming and J lost 2 bases; unmatched junction nucleotides: 4. This CDR3 region has 15 residues. CDR3 protein: CASSQAGGRQETQYF. The CDR3 coding sequence is TGCGCCAGCAGCCAAGCGGGCGGGAGACAAGAGACCCAGTACTTC.

V is TRBV4-2 and J is TRBJ1-4, with 9 bases fitting TRBD1. V lost 0 bases, J lost 13 bases, and 9 bases stayed unmatched. The CDR3 covers 15 residues. CDR1 and CDR2 (germline): LGHNA, YNFKEQ. This CDR3 is CASSQDRDRVQVLFF. The CDR3 DNA reads as TGTGCCAGCAGCCAAGACCGGGACAGGGTGCAGGTACTGTTTTTT.

The chain uses TRBV9 and TRBJ2-6; 8 nucleotides match TRBD2. There are 22 residues in the CDR3. CDR1 and CDR2 from the germline V gene are SGDLS and YYNGEE. J was trimmed by 0 bases and V by 0 bases; bases with no gene match: 17. The CDR3: CASSVVGGLVAGKSSGANVLTF. The CDR3 nucleotides are TGTGCCAGCAGCGTAGTAGGGGGGCTGGTAGCGGGAAAGAGCTCTGGGGCCAACGTCCTGACTTTC.

The chain links TRBV11-2 to TRBJ2-1; tentative D call: TRBD2 (6 bases). CDR3 length: 11 amino acids. Per the germline V gene, CDR1 is SGHAT and CDR2 is FQNNGV. V lost 5 bases to trimming and J lost 12 bases, with 11 bases between them. The CDR3 nucleotides are TGTGCCAGCAGCAGCCGGGACTTGCAGTTCTTC. Translated, it gives CASSSRDLQFF.

J is TRBJ2-5 and V is TRBV11-3; a possible D gene is TRBD2 (5 bases). Trimming took 2 bases from V and 2 from J, leaving 24 bases between them. The germline V gene has CDR1 SGHNT and CDR2 YENEEA. The CDR3 is 19 amino acids. The CDR3 here is CASSLTRVGALIIQETQYF. CDR3 in DNA: TGTGCCAGCAGCTTAACTCGGGTGGGAGCCCTTATAATACAAGAGACCCAGTACTTC.

The chain uses TRBV2 and TRBJ1-1; 7 bases line up with TRBD1. Germline CDR1 is SNHLY and CDR2 is FYNNEI. V trimming: 8 bases; J trimming: 5 bases; junction bases outside the gene matches: 8. This CDR3 has 13 residues. Here the CDR3 reads CASQGQVETEAFF. CDR3 DNA sequence: TGTGCCAGCCAAGGACAGGTGGAAACTGAAGCTTTCTTT.

CDR3 protein: CASSFDNFRRRTGELFF. In nucleotides, the CDR3 is TGTGCCAGCAGCTTCGACAACTTTCGACGGCGTACCGGGGAGCTGTTTTTT. The genes are TRBV5-8 and TRBJ2-2, with D uncertain. Trimming took 2 bases from V and 5 from J, leaving 19 bases between them. Germline-derived CDR1 and CDR2 are SGHTS and YDEGEE. The CDR3 is 17 amino acids. Based on the CDR3 plus reference TRBV5-8 and TRBJ2-2, the full variable domain is EAGVTQSPTHLIKTRGQQATLRCSPISGHTSVYWYQQALGLGLQFLLWYDEGEERNRGNFPPRFSGRQFPNYSSELNVNALELEDSALYLCASSFDNFRRRTGELFFGEGSRLTVL.

The gene calls are TRBV7-9 and TRBJ2-1; maybe TRBD2 (5 bases). Germline assignment: CDR1 SEHNR and CDR2 FQNEAQ (reference sequence). V lost 8 bases to trimming and J lost 2 bases, with 13 bases between them. This CDR3 contains 14 residues. The CDR3 region has the DNA TGTGCCAGCGTGAGGGCCGTAGCCTACAATGAGCAGTTCTTC. Protein sequence: CASVRAVAYNEQFF.

This chain joins TRBV7-9 and TRBJ2-7, with 9 positions matching TRBD1. The germline V gene has CDR1 SEHNR and CDR2 FQNEAQ (reference sequence). J lost 6 bases, V lost 4 bases, and 4 bases had no gene match. This CDR3 is 13 amino acids long. As DNA, the CDR3 is TGTGCCAGCAGCTCGGGACAGGGTTCCGAGCAGTACTTC. Amino acids: CASSSGQGSEQYF.

This rearrangement joins TRBV28 to TRBJ2-1; 12 nucleotides align to TRBD2. Germline values: CDR1 MDHEN, CDR2 SYDVKM. V was pared by 6 bases and J by 3 bases, with 9 bases of the junction left unmatched. The CDR3 loop spans 17 amino acids. The chain's CDR3 is CASSYLAGGPIYNEQFF. CDR3 nucleotides: TGTGCCAGCAGCTACCTAGCGGGAGGGCCGATCTACAATGAGCAGTTCTTC.

The chain joins TRBV7-9 to TRBJ1-1, with TRBD1 matching 8 bases. This CDR3 has 12 amino acids. Germline loops: CDR1 SEHNR, CDR2 FQNEAQ (reference sequence). The CDR3 nucleotides read TGTGCAAGCTCAGGGGGCGCGACTGAAGCTTTCTTT. Amino acid sequence: CASSGGATEAFF.

This chain uses TRBV5-6 with TRBJ2-7, with D possibly TRBD2 on 6 matching bases. Germline CDR1 is SGHDT and CDR2 is YYEEEE. V was shortened by 2 bases and J by 4 bases, with 7 bases between the two germline ends. The CDR3 runs 12 residues. The CDR3 DNA reads TGTGCCAGCAGCTTTGGGGGGTACGAGCAGTACTTC. Translated, it gives CASSFGGYEQYF.

In this sample, this clone turned up once. The V gene is TRBV7-3, the J gene TRBJ1-1; D remains unclear. Germline CDR1 reads SGHTA; CDR2 reads FQGTGA. This CDR3 contains 13 residues. The ends were cut back, 0 bases at V and 4 bases at J, with 6 bases in the middle. In DNA form, the CDR3 reads TGTGCCAGCAGCTTAACTACAGCCACTGAAGCTTTCTTT. This sequence encodes CASSLTTATEAFF.

This chain uses TRBV4-1 with TRBJ2-7; no clear D. This CDR3 has 11 amino acids. V gave up 3 bases and J gave up 7 bases, with 7 bases separating them. Per germline, CDR1 MGHRA and CDR2 YSYEKL. The CDR3 nucleotides are TGCGCCAGCAGCCAGAAGAGGGAGCAGTACTTC. It specifies CASSQKREQYF.